Many counts were recorded for the clone carrying this T cell receptor (beta chain). The data were obtained in a study of blood T cell repertoires in COVID-19. Study background: Samples representing acute and convalescent COVID-19 were sourced from the United States, Italy and Spain. PBMCs, B-cell-depleted T cells, or T cells provided the cDNA or gDNA that made up the material.

How the authors handled the data: From reference gene primer amplification, estimates of nucleated cell counts were derived. TCRdb's copy holds only in-frame clones and misses some; the assay was immunoSEQ multiplex PCR. V, J and clone size are those of that table, while D and trimming were read from the DNA. The data show about 200,000 clones, with approximately 90% seen just once and about 4.5% held by the top ten. The CDR3 has 15 amino acids. The trim removed 3 bases at V and 6 bases at J, leaving 5 bases unmatched. The germline gives CDR1 LGHNA, CDR2 YNFKEQ. This receptor was taken from a human donor in a cohort sampled during active COVID-19. Sequenced: peripheral blood. The chain is built from TRBV4-2 and TRBJ2-1; 10 nucleotides agree with TRBD2. This CDR3 reads CASSQERGGSNEQFF. DNA for the CDR3: TGTGCCAGCAGCCAGGAGCGGGGGGGAAGCAATGAGCAGTTCTTC.